This T cell receptor (beta chain) comes out of a study of beta chain features in type 1 diabetes. At the level of the study: Sorted cells, some 110,000,000 in number, were examined across all samples. Findings of the study overall: At VDJ recombination sites, type 1 diabetes patients had fewer insertions and more deleted nucleotides.

Purity exceeded 98% in all sorted populations. Remarks on this clone: The antigen remains unidentified.

The V gene lost 7 bases and the J gene lost 1 base, with 25 bases spanning the gap. CDR3 length equals 18 residues. CDR1 and CDR2 from the germline V gene are SGHAT and FQNNGV. Investigators reverse transcribed all isolated RNA, so they sequenced expressed TCRB transcripts. Clones were read by immunoSEQ multiplex PCR, and TCRdb kept only the in-frame ones, dropping some. The sample carries approximately 400,000 clones, about 16% recorded once. This clonotype originated in a woman between 18 and 29 years old in good health. The sequenced material came from naive CD4+ T cells from blood. The chain recombines TRBV11-2 with TRBJ1-1, with no clear D. The CDR3 is CASTLRKIGVKRNTEAFF. The DNA of the CDR3 is TGTGCCAGCACCCTTAGAAAGATCGGGGTAAAGCGGAACACTGAAGCTTTCTTT.